Shown below are 28 T cell receptor beta chains from a single sample sequenced in a study of blood T cell repertoires in COVID-19 (dated by TCRdb to 2019 to 2021). Library construction relied on the immunoSEQ multiplex PCR assay. TCRdb limited this immuneACCESS table to in-frame rearrangements with V and J called. A share of clones is missing; checked studies link under half to unresolved V genes, and the rest is unexplained. This sample holds 50,000 to 65,000 clones; more than 75% were observed only once. The top ten constitute approximately 0.99% of the sample. Source material: peripheral blood. Receptors originate from a man aged 65-85 years with acute or convalescent COVID-19.

The V gene is TRBV2, the J gene TRBJ2-6; D is undetermined. CDR1 is SNHLY, CDR2 FYNNEI, per germline. Deletions cut 7 bases from V and 1 base from J, with 2 bases between. The CDR3 consists of 12 residues. The CDR3 is CASTSGANVLTF. CDR3 sequence (DNA): TGTGCCAGCACATCTGGGGCCAACGTCCTGACTTTC.

This clone came up a few times. V usage is TRBV7-8 and J usage is TRBJ1-4; 10 bases are a match to TRBD1. V gave up 4 bases and J gave up 10 bases; unmatched junction bases: 6. There are 14 residues in the CDR3. Germline V gene data show CDR1 as SGHVS and CDR2 as FQNEAQ. The CDR3 loop reads CASSSGTGEVKLFF. Written as DNA, the CDR3 is TGTGCCAGCAGCTCCGGGACAGGGGAAGTAAAACTGTTTTTT.

This clone appeared once. The chain carries TRBV5-1 and TRBJ1-1; perhaps TRBD1 as D (5 bases). V lost 0 bases to trimming and J lost 0 bases, with 9 bases between them. There are 15 residues in the CDR3. Germline V CDR1 and CDR2: SGHRS, YFSETQ. The CDR3 DNA is TGCGCCAGCAGCTTGGGGTCAGGGTTGAACACTGAAGCTTTCTTT. Translated, it gives CASSLGSGLNTEAFF.

The gene calls are TRBV10-3 and TRBJ1-4, with D hard to call. This CDR3 comprises 13 residues. The V end was cut by 4 bases, the J end by 5 bases, with 8 bases between. The germline gives CDR1 ENHRY, CDR2 SYGVKD. The CDR3 bases are TGTGCCATCAGTGGGCCAGGAAATGAAAAACTGTTTTTT. Its protein product is CAISGPGNEKLFF.

The chain couples TRBV10-1 to TRBJ2-7; 9 bases match TRBD2. The CDR3 is 16 amino acids. V gave up 2 bases and J gave up 4 bases; unmatched junction bases: 9. CDR1 is WNHNN and CDR2 is SYGVQD in the germline V gene (reference sequence). The CDR3 spells CASSEVSGSPRYEQYF. CDR3 sequence (DNA): TGCGCCAGCAGTGAGGTTAGCGGGAGCCCCCGATACGAGCAGTACTTC.

The V call is TRBV29-1, the J call TRBJ2-1, with D maybe TRBD1 (7 bases). Germline lookup yields CDR1 SQVTM and CDR2 ANQGSEA. This CDR3 comprises 17 residues. With 1 base removed from V and 8 bases from J, the gap between germline ends came to 24 bases. The CDR3 here is CSVEATGTFFEFDEQFF. Here the CDR3 DNA reads TGCAGCGTTGAAGCGACAGGGACTTTTTTCGAGTTCGATGAGCAGTTCTTC.

This clone was seen only a few times. The gene calls are TRBV7-9 and TRBJ1-6; no clear D. Deletions cut 5 bases from V and 9 bases from J, with 20 bases between. Per germline, CDR1 SEHNR and CDR2 FQNEAQ (reference sequence). The CDR3 has 16 amino acids. Written as DNA, the CDR3 is TGTGCCAGCAGCCTCTCTGGTTCCGAACGGGGTTCACCCCTCCACTTT. Its protein is CASSLSGSERGSPLHF.

V and J are TRBV30 and TRBJ1-1; possibly TRBD1 for D (6 bases). Germline V CDR1 and CDR2: GTSNPN, SVGIG (reference sequence). Trimming removed 1 base from V and 2 bases from J, with 8 bases in between. The CDR3 covers 13 residues. The CDR3 is CAWSGQANTEAFF. Here the CDR3 DNA reads TGTGCCTGGAGTGGACAGGCCAACACTGAAGCTTTCTTT.

The J gene is TRBJ2-7, the V gene TRBV27, with 13 positions matching TRBD2. Unmatched junction bases numbered 2, after V lost 3 bases and J lost 3 bases. Germline values: CDR1 MNHEY, CDR2 SMNVEV (reference sequence). The CDR3 contains 15 residues. The CDR3: CASSLTSGRIYEQYF. The CDR3 region has the DNA TGTGCCAGCAGTTTGACTAGCGGGAGGATCTACGAGCAGTACTTC.

In this sample, this clone turned up once. This chain connects TRBV7-2 to TRBJ1-2; TRBD1 agrees at 8 bases. The germline gives CDR1 SGHTA, CDR2 FQGNSA. The CDR3 has 14 amino acids. Trimming at V came to 5 bases and at J to 6 bases, leaving 8 bases not matched to a gene. The CDR3 protein is CASSVQGEGNGYTF. In DNA, the CDR3 is TGTGCCAGCAGCGTACAGGGGGAAGGGAATGGCTACACCTTC.

A single count supports this clone. The CDR3: CASSPLVSLDTQYF. The CDR3 DNA follows: TGTGCCAGCTCACCACTCGTATCCTTAGATACGCAGTATTTT. This chain uses TRBV18 with TRBJ2-3; no reliable D call. Deletions cut 1 base from V and 5 bases from J, with 10 bases between. Looked up from germline, CDR1 is KGHSH and CDR2 is LQKENI. The CDR3 has 14 residues. Drawing the rest from reference TRBV18 and TRBJ2-3, the complete variable domain is NAGVMQNPRHLVRRRGQEARLRCSPMKGHSHVYWYRQLPEEGLKFMVYLQKENIIDESGMPKERFSAEFPKEGPSILRIQQVVRGDSAAYFCASSPLVSLDTQYFGPGTRLTVL.

The chain employs TRBV9 and TRBJ2-1; TRBD2 agrees at 9 bases. V shed 5 bases, J shed 9 bases, and the junction held 0 bases outside the gene matches. The CDR3 extends over 11 amino acids. Germline lookup yields CDR1 SGDLS and CDR2 YYNGEE. The CDR3 DNA follows: TGTGCCAGCAGGGGACTAGCTGAGCAGTTCTTC. Encoded protein: CASRGLAEQFF.

The V and J genes are TRBV5-1 and TRBJ2-7; D possibly corresponds to TRBD2 (6 bases). The CDR3 sequence is 13 residues long. Germline V gives CDR1 SGHRS, CDR2 YFSETQ. Trimming stripped 2 bases from V and 9 bases from J, with 15 bases between. The CDR3 sequence: CASSFSGGGPQYF. The CDR3 coding sequence is TGCGCCAGCAGCTTCTCCGGGGGAGGCCCGCAGTACTTC.

V and J are TRBV7-9 and TRBJ2-3, with D maybe TRBD2 (6 bases). The length of the CDR3 is 13 residues. V was shortened by 6 bases and J by 13 bases, with 20 bases between the two germline ends. Germline V gene data show CDR1 as SEHNR and CDR2 as FQNEAQ (reference sequence). In DNA form, the CDR3 reads TGTGCCAGCAGAGAGGACGGAGGGCTAAGAGAGTATTTT. Its translation: CASREDGGLREYF. Looking up the rest from reference TRBV7-9 and TRBJ2-3 gives the full variable domain: DTGVSQNPRHKITKRGQNVTFRCDPISEHNRLYWYRQTLGQGPEFLTYFQNEAQLEKSRLLSDRFSAERPKGSFSTLEIQRTEQGDSAMYLCASREDGGLREYFGPGTRLTVL.

The genes are TRBV30 and TRBJ1-1; D gene uncertain. V was clipped by 0 bases and J by 1 base, with 6 bases between them. CDR1 and CDR2 (germline): GTSNPN, SVGIG (reference sequence). The CDR3 contains 13 residues. The CDR3 spells CAWSVKPNTEAFF. The CDR3 DNA reads TGTGCCTGGAGTGTAAAGCCGAACACTGAAGCTTTCTTT.

This clone has a handful of counts. The CDR3 loop reads CASSEQGAGELFF. CDR3 nucleotide sequence: TGTGCCAGCAGTGAACAGGGGGCCGGGGAGCTGTTTTTT. The rearrangement uses TRBV6-4 and TRBJ2-2, with 8 bases matching TRBD1. Losses at the gene ends were 3 bases for V and 6 bases for J; bases not matched to a gene: 0. The CDR3 consists of 13 residues. Germline V gives CDR1 MRHNA, CDR2 SNTAGT.

CDR3 coding DNA: TGTGCCAGCAGCGCCCATTTCGGAGGGAGAAAATCCTACAATGAGCAGTTCTTC. This translates into CASSAHFGGRKSYNEQFF. The chain is built from TRBV9 and TRBJ2-1, with a weak D call TRBD2 (6 bases). CDR3 length equals 18 residues. V gave up 3 bases and J gave up 1 base, with 20 bases separating them. Germline values: CDR1 SGDLS, CDR2 YYNGEE. The variable domain in full, completed from reference TRBV9 and TRBJ2-1, reads DSGVTQTPKHLITATGQRVTLRCSPRSGDLSVYWYQQSLDQGLQFLIQYYNGEERAKGNILERFSAQQFPDLHSELNLSSLELGDSALYFCASSAHFGGRKSYNEQFFGPGTRLTVL.

The chain links TRBV19 to TRBJ2-7, with 8 bases identical to TRBD1. CDR3 length: 15 amino acids. Losses at the gene ends were 3 bases for V and 1 base for J; bases not matched to a gene: 5. Germline CDR1 LNHDA, CDR2 SQIVND (reference sequence). The CDR3 DNA reads as TGTGCCAGTAGTATCGCGGACAGGGCTTCCTACGAGCAGTACTTC. Translation gives CASSIADRASYEQYF.

Concerning this clone: A junction end diverges from the germline sequence, so it may reflect a read error. The gene calls are TRBV5-1 and TRBJ1-5; 8 bases map to TRBD1. The CDR3 contains 17 residues. CDR1 SGHRS and CDR2 YFSETQ come from the germline V gene. The CDR3 spells CASSLDGQGVGNQPQHF. The CDR3 coding sequence is TGCGCCAGCAGCTTGGATGGACAGGGAGTCGGCAACCAGCCCCAGCATTTT.

This chain links TRBV27 with TRBJ2-7, with TRBD2 identical over 12 bases. The V gene end was trimmed by 3 bases and the J gene end by 4 bases; junction bases not matched to a gene: 1. The CDR3 has 14 residues. The germline gives CDR1 MNHEY, CDR2 SMNVEV (reference sequence). CDR3 protein: CASSFLAGGYEQYF. The CDR3 DNA sequence: TGTGCCAGCAGTTTCCTAGCGGGAGGGTACGAGCAGTACTTC.

The chain combines TRBV10-1 with TRBJ2-7; TRBD1 matches 7 bases. Germline loops: CDR1 WNHNN, CDR2 SYGVQD (reference sequence). The CDR3 is made up of 13 amino acids. Germline trimming cut 5 bases from V and 6 bases from J; bases unmatched to any gene: 7. The CDR3 region has the DNA TGCGCCAGCAGTCGAGACAGGGCCGGCGAGCAGTACTTC. Its protein is CASSRDRAGEQYF.

CDR3 sequence (DNA): TGCGCCAGCAGCTTGAGTCAGGTTATGGGCGCTGAAGCTTTCTTT. It translates to CASSLSQVMGAEAFF. The chain employs TRBV5-1 and TRBJ1-1; D is unresolved. Per the germline V gene, CDR1 is SGHRS and CDR2 is YFSETQ. V was clipped by 1 base and J by 6 bases, with 16 bases between them. This CDR3 contains 15 residues. Supplemented by reference TRBV5-1 and TRBJ1-1, the full variable domain reads KAGVTQTPRYLIKTRGQQVTLSCSPISGHRSVSWYQQTPGQGLQFLFEYFSETQRNKGNFPGRFSGRQFSNSRSEMNVSTLELGDSALYLCASSLSQVMGAEAFFGQGTRLTVV.

This sequence joins TRBV3-1 (or the pseudogene TRBV3-2) and TRBJ2-3; a possible D gene is TRBD2 (6 bases). CDR1 and CDR2 (germline): LGHDT, YNNKEL (reference sequence). This CDR3 contains 15 residues. Deletions cut 4 bases from V and 1 base from J, with 12 bases between. The CDR3 DNA sequence: TGTGCCAGCAGCCCATATTCGGGGGGCACAGATACGCAGTATTTT. This gives the protein CASSPYSGGTDTQYF.

The chain uses TRBV2 and TRBJ2-5; a weak D match, TRBD2 (6 bases). CDR1 is SNHLY, CDR2 FYNNEI, per germline. The CDR3 consists of 13 residues. V was cut by 8 bases and J by 5 bases, with 15 bases left in between. The CDR3 loop is CASPGPRGETQYF. The CDR3 DNA reads TGTGCCAGCCCGGGCCCCCGGGGGGAGACCCAGTACTTC. Complete variable domain (other parts from reference TRBV2 and TRBJ2-5): EPEVTQTPSHQVTQMGQEVILRCVPISNHLYFYWYRQILGQKVEFLVSFYNNEISEKSEIFDDQFSVERPDGSNFTLKIRSTKLEDSAMYFCASPGPRGETQYFGPGTRLLVL.

V and J are TRBV28 and TRBJ1-2, with D possibly being TRBD1 (6 bases). The CDR3 sequence is 12 residues long. The V and J ends lost 6 bases and 9 bases respectively, with 14 bases between them. CDR1 and CDR2 (germline): MDHEN, SYDVKM. CDR3 DNA sequence: TGTGCCAGCAGAAAAGACAGGCAGAGCTACACCTTC. Translated, it gives CASRKDRQSYTF.

The chain links TRBV5-1 to TRBJ1-5; maybe TRBD1 (6 bases). Per germline, CDR1 SGHRS and CDR2 YFSETQ. Trimming stripped 4 bases from V and 5 bases from J, with 13 bases between. The CDR3 is 14 amino acids. CDR3 amino acids: CASSPRGLDQPQHF. DNA of the CDR3: TGCGCCAGCAGCCCCAGGGGTCTCGATCAGCCCCAGCATTTT.

This chain joins TRBV11-2 and TRBJ2-5; TRBD1 agrees at 7 bases. The CDR3 loop spans 14 amino acids. Germline CDR1 is SGHAT and CDR2 is FQNNGV. V lost 4 bases, J lost 5 bases, and 7 bases stayed unmatched. CDR3 sequence (DNA): TGTGCCAGCAGCTCGTACAGGGGATATGAGACCCAGTACTTC. Translating it yields CASSSYRGYETQYF.

The chain uses TRBV28 and TRBJ2-2, with D possibly being TRBD2 (5 bases). This CDR3 comprises 14 residues. Germline CDR1 is MDHEN and CDR2 is SYDVKM. V was pared by 6 bases and J by 4 bases, with 12 bases between. The CDR3 DNA reads as TGTGCCAGCAGCGTAGGACTGAGCACCGGGGAGCTGTTTTTT. Its protein is CASSVGLSTGELFF.